This T cell receptor (beta chain) is drawn from a study of OX40 agonist ivuxolimab in advanced cancers. Study-wide context: The study treated patients with ivuxolimab, an agonistic anti-OX40 (CD134) antibody. Dose-escalation patients were diagnosed with hepatocellular carcinoma, melanoma, renal cell cancer or head and neck cancer.

Study observations and caveats: Expanded clones were, on average, more numerous in CD8+ T cells than in CD4+.

Sequenced by immunoSEQ multiplex PCR; TCRdb stores in-frame clones only, minus some. The data hold tens of thousands of clones, with 87% observed a single time. This CDR3 contains 13 residues. Trimming pared 3 bases from V and 1 base from J, leaving 6 bases between. Germline assignment: CDR1 SGHTA and CDR2 FQGTGA. As concerns this clone: Its matching antigen is unknown.

This sample comprised CD4+ or CD8+ T cells sorted from blood, obtained in a trial of the OX40 agonist ivuxolimab. The V and J genes are TRBV7-3 and TRBJ1-1; D remains ambiguous. The receptor comes from an adult with an advanced solid tumor such as melanoma, head and neck, liver or kidney cancer. Here the CDR3 DNA reads TGTGCCAGCAGCTTGGAAGGGAACACTGAAGCTTTCTTT. This translates into CASSLEGNTEAFF. The complete variable domain, with remaining parts taken from reference TRBV7-3 and TRBJ1-1, reads GAGVSQTPSNKVTEKGKYVELRCDPISGHTALYWYRQSLGQGPEFLIYFQGTGAADDSGLPNDRFFAVRPEGSVSTLKIQRTERGDSAVYLCASSLEGNTEAFFGQGTRLTVV.